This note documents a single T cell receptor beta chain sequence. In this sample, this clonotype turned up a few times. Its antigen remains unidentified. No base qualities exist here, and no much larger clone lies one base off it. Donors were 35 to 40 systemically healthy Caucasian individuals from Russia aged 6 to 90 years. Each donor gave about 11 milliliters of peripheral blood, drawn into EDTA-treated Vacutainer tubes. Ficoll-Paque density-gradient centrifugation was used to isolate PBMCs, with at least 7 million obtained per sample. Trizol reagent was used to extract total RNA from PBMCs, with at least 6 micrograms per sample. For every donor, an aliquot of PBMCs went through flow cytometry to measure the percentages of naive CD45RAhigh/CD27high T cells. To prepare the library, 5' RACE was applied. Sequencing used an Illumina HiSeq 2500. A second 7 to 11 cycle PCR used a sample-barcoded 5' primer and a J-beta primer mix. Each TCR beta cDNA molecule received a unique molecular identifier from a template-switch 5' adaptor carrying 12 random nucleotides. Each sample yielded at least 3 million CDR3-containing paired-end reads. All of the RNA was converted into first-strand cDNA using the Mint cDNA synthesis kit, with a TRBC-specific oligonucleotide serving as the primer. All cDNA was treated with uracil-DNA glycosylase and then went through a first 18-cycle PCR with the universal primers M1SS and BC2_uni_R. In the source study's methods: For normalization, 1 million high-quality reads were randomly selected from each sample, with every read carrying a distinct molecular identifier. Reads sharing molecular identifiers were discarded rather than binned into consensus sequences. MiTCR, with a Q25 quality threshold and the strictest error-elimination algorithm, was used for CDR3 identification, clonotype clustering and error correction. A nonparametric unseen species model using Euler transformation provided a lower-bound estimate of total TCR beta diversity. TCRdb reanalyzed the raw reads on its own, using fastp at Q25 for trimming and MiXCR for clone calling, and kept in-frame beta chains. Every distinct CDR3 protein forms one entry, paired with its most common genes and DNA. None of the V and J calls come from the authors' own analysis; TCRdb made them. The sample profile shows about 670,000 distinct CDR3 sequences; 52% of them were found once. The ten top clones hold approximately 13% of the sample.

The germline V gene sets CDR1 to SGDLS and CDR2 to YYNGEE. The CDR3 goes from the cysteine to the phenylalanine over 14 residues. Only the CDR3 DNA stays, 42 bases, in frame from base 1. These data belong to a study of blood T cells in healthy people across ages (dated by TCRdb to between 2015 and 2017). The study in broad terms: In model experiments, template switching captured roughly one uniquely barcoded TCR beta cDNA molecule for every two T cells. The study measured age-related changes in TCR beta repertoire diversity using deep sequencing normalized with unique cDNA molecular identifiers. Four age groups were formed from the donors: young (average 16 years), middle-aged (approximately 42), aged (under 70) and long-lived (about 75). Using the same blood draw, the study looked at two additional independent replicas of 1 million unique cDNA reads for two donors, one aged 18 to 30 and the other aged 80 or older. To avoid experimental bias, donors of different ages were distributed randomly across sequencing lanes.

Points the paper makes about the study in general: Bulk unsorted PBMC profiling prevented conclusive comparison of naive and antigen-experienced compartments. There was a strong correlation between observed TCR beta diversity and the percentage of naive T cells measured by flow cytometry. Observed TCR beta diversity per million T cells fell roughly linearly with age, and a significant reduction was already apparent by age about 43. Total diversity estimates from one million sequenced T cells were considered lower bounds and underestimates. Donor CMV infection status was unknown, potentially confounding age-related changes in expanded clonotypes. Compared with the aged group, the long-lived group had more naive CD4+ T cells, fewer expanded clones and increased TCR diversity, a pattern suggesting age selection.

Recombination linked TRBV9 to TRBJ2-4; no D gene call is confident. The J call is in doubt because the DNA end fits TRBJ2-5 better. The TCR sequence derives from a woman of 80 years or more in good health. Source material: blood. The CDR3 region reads CASSVALFSPTQYF. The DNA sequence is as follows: TGTGCCAGCAGCGTAGCCCTCTTTTCCCCGACCCAGTACTTC.